This T cell receptor beta chain originates from a study of T cell changes during pregnancy in multiple sclerosis. Turning to this clone: One end of the junction does not line up with germline, which may come from a read error.

Produced via immunoSEQ multiplex PCR; TCRdb's table is partial and in-frame only. The data hold fewer than 85,000 clones, with over 80% observed a single time. The CDR3 length is 17 residues. Germline-derived CDR1 and CDR2 are SGHRS and YFSETQ. The receptor's source is a female donor in good health, enrolled as a control in a pregnancy study. Here the sequenced sample was peripheral blood, taken in the third trimester of pregnancy. The V gene is TRBV5-1, the J gene TRBJ1-6, with 9 bases lining up with TRBD1. This chain's CDR3 is CTSSHGTGNSYNSPLHF. The DNA for the CDR3 is TGCACCAGCAGCCATGGGACAGGGAATTCCTATAATTCACCCCTCCACTTT.